Shown below are 32 T cell receptor beta chains from a single sample sequenced in a study of radiation and T cells in renal cell carcinoma. The time point here: baseline pretreatment blood. Treatment defined: 15 Gy SBRT to primary tumor, nephrectomy 4 weeks later. The data were produced by immunoSEQ multiplex PCR, yet TCRdb's version contains in-frame clones alone and is incomplete. Here the sample spans approximately 150,000 clones, about nine tenths being singletons. This specimen was blood, taken from a patient whose treatment included radiotherapy and nephrectomy. Every receptor here comes from an older woman with renal cell carcinoma.

This clone was counted once. The chain carries TRBV19 and TRBJ1-5; 9 bases match TRBD1. Germline V gene data show CDR1 as LNHDA and CDR2 as SQIVND (reference sequence). The CDR3 extends over 17 amino acids. V gave up 7 bases and J gave up 1 base; unmatched junction bases: 11. The CDR3 loop is CASMVTGGGGSNQPQHF. Here the CDR3 DNA reads TGTGCCAGTATGGTTACAGGGGGCGGAGGGAGCAATCAGCCCCAGCATTTT.

The chain is built from TRBV19 and TRBJ1-2, with 9 bases aligning to TRBD1. The CDR3 has 14 amino acids. Germline-derived CDR1 and CDR2 are LNHDA and SQIVND (reference sequence). Trimming at V came to 7 bases and at J to 3 bases, leaving 6 bases not matched to a gene. CDR3 amino acids: CASTQTGGDYGYTF. The CDR3 DNA follows: TGTGCCAGTACCCAAACAGGGGGCGACTATGGCTACACCTTC. Filled out from reference TRBV19 and TRBJ1-2, the complete variable domain reads DGGITQSPKYLFRKEGQNVTLSCEQNLNHDAMYWYRQDPGQGLRLIYYSQIVNDFQKGDIAEGYSVSREKKESFPLTVTSAQKNPTAFYLCASTQTGGDYGYTFGSGTRLTVV.

V is TRBV7-9 and J is TRBJ2-7, with 10 nucleotides matching TRBD1. This CDR3 has 14 amino acids. V lost 5 bases and J lost 5; bases outside the gene matches: 6. Germline-derived CDR1 and CDR2 are SEHNR and FQNEAQ (reference sequence). CDR3 region: CASSPTDRGHEQYF. CDR3 coding DNA: TGTGCCAGCAGCCCCACCGACAGGGGGCACGAGCAGTACTTC.

This chain links TRBV18 with TRBJ2-7, with D possibly matching TRBD1 (5 bases). Germline loops: CDR1 KGHSH, CDR2 LQKENI. The germline V and J ends were trimmed by 4 bases and 3 bases, with 10 bases remaining between them. CDR3 size: 13 residues. Written as DNA, the CDR3 is TGTGCCAGCTCACTCAAGGGGTTCTACGAGCAGTACTTC. It encodes CASSLKGFYEQYF.

The chain links TRBV30 to TRBJ2-5; 8 bases are a match to TRBD1. The CDR3 spans 13 residues. The junction had 7 bases not matched to a gene; V was cut back by 5 bases and J by 5 bases. Germline CDR1 GTSNPN, CDR2 SVGIG (reference sequence). The CDR3 DNA is TGTGCCTGGGTAGGACAGGGTGTGGAGACCCAGTACTTC. This sequence encodes CAWVGQGVETQYF.

V gene TRBV19 combines with J gene TRBJ1-6; 8 bases fit TRBD1. The CDR3 contains 15 residues. Looked up from germline, CDR1 is LNHDA and CDR2 is SQIVND (reference sequence). J was trimmed by 3 bases and V by 5 bases; bases with no gene match: 3. CDR3 region: CASSAGQGYNSPLHF. The CDR3 DNA reads TGTGCCAGTAGTGCCGGACAGGGCTATAATTCACCCCTCCACTTT.

V and J are TRBV5-6 and TRBJ2-3; a possible D gene is TRBD2 (5 bases). The CDR3 is 15 amino acids. Germline CDR1 SGHDT, CDR2 YYEEEE. Trimming stripped 2 bases from V and 2 bases from J, with 12 bases between. The CDR3: CASSFSGISTDTQYF. CDR3 bases: TGTGCCAGCAGCTTCTCCGGGATATCCACAGATACGCAGTATTTT.

This CDR3 reads CASSSDSWRETQYF. CDR3 DNA: TGTGCCAGCAGTAGCGACAGTTGGAGAGAGACCCAGTACTTC. The gene calls are TRBV28 and TRBJ2-5, with D perhaps matching TRBD1 (5 bases). From germline, CDR1 is MDHEN and CDR2 SYDVKM. The CDR3 contains 14 residues. Trimming removed 5 bases from V and 4 bases from J, with 14 bases in between.

The V and J genes are TRBV7-2 and TRBJ2-2; 9 nucleotides agree with TRBD1. Trimming removed 0 bases from V and 7 bases from J; junction bases left unmatched: 3. Per the germline V gene, CDR1 is SGHTA and CDR2 is FQGNSA. The CDR3 totals 15 residues. This CDR3 reads CASSLAQGAVGELFF. CDR3 coding DNA: TGTGCCAGCAGCTTAGCACAGGGGGCCGTCGGGGAGCTGTTTTTT. Filled out from reference TRBV7-2 and TRBJ2-2, the complete variable domain reads GAGVSQSPSNKVTEKGKDVELRCDPISGHTALYWYRQSLGQGLEFLIYFQGNSAPDKSGLPSDRFSAERTGGSVSTLTIQRTQQEDSAVYLCASSLAQGAVGELFFGEGSRLTVL.

CDR3 nucleotides: TGTGCCAGCAGCCTAGGATGGGCGGACACTGAAGCTTTCTTT. This gives the protein CASSLGWADTEAFF. V and J are TRBV5-4 and TRBJ1-1; no firm D call. V was trimmed by 4 bases and J by 3 bases, leaving 13 bases between them. The CDR3 totals 14 residues. Germline lookup yields CDR1 SGHNT and CDR2 YYREEE (reference sequence).

This clone appeared a few times. The rearrangement uses TRBV30 and TRBJ1-1; TRBD1 aligns across 7 bases. J lost 7 bases, V lost 3 bases, and 5 bases had no gene match. From germline, CDR1 is GTSNPN and CDR2 SVGIG (reference sequence). The CDR3 is made up of 12 amino acids. Written as DNA, the CDR3 is TGTGCCTGGAGCCGGACAGGTCTTGAAGCTTTCTTT. Protein: CAWSRTGLEAFF.

The V gene is TRBV7-8, the J gene TRBJ1-2; D may be TRBD1 (5 bases). Germline lookup yields CDR1 SGHVS and CDR2 FQNEAQ. Trimming removed 4 bases from V and 8 bases from J, with 14 bases in between. The CDR3 length is 13 residues. Here the CDR3 reads CASSSPLQGGYTF. The CDR3 DNA reads as TGTGCCAGCAGCTCTCCCCTCCAGGGAGGCTACACCTTC. Using reference TRBV7-8 and TRBJ1-2 for the parts outside the CDR3, the full variable domain is GAGVSQSPRYKVAKRGQDVALRCDPISGHVSLFWYQQALGQGPEFLTYFQNEAQLDKSGLPSDRFFAERPEGSVSTLKIQRTQQEDSAVYLCASSSPLQGGYTFGSGTRLTVV.

A remark on this clone: Other DNA sequences in the sample encode the same CDR3. The chain combines TRBV18 with TRBJ1-5, with D unresolved. V was clipped by 2 bases and J by 2 bases, with 4 bases between them. The germline CDR1 and CDR2 sequences are KGHSH and LQKENI. CDR3 length: 13 residues. In nucleotides, the CDR3 is TGTGCCAGCTCACCAGGTGGCAATCAGCCCCAGCATTTT. This encodes CASSPGGNQPQHF.

This chain uses TRBV27 with TRBJ1-1; 7 bases agree with TRBD1. The CDR3 contains 13 residues. From germline, CDR1 is MNHEY and CDR2 SMNVEV (reference sequence). V was clipped by 8 bases and J by 0 bases; unmatched bases: 3. The CDR3 DNA is TGTGCCAGCGGGACAGCCATGAACACTGAAGCTTTCTTT. Translated: CASGTAMNTEAFF.

The chain is built from TRBV9 and TRBJ2-3; 11 bases line up with TRBD2. Germline loops: CDR1 SGDLS, CDR2 YYNGEE. V dropped 0 bases and J dropped 4; count of bases not matched to a gene: 7. The CDR3 length is 17 residues. This CDR3 reads CASSVDISGGVADTQYF. In nucleotides, the CDR3 is TGTGCCAGCAGCGTAGATATTAGCGGGGGGGTGGCAGATACGCAGTATTTT.

J is TRBJ1-2 and V is TRBV5-6, with D possibly matching TRBD1 (5 bases). Per the germline V gene, CDR1 is SGHDT and CDR2 is YYEEEE. V dropped 2 bases and J dropped 2 bases, with 10 bases sitting between them. The CDR3 is 14 amino acids. In nucleotides, the CDR3 is TGTGCCAGCAGCTTAGGACATACCAACTATGGCTACACCTTC. As protein: CASSLGHTNYGYTF. Full variable domain (rest looked up from reference TRBV5-6 and TRBJ1-2): DAGVTQSPTHLIKTRGQQVTLRCSPKSGHDTVSWYQQALGQGPQFIFQYYEEEERQRGNFPDRFSGHQFPNYSSELNVNALLLGDSALYLCASSLGHTNYGYTFGSGTRLTVV.

This rearrangement joins TRBV19 to TRBJ1-2; TRBD1 might be the D (6 bases). Germline V gene lookup returns CDR1 LNHDA and CDR2 SQIVND (reference sequence). The CDR3 extends over 13 amino acids. With 7 bases removed from V and 3 bases from J, the gap between germline ends came to 12 bases. The CDR3 loop is CASNMQGYYGYTF. The CDR3 DNA reads TGTGCCAGTAACATGCAGGGGTACTATGGCTACACCTTC.

The chain carries TRBV27 and TRBJ1-1; no clear D. V gave up 6 bases and J gave up 3 bases, with 11 bases separating them. This CDR3 region has 13 residues. From germline, CDR1 is MNHEY and CDR2 SMNVEV (reference sequence). The CDR3 region is CASRITWDTEAFF. DNA for the CDR3: TGTGCCAGCAGGATTACTTGGGACACTGAAGCTTTCTTT.

The V call is TRBV9, the J call TRBJ2-5; D is possibly TRBD1 or TRBD2 (5 bases each). The CDR3 totals 14 residues. Germline V gives CDR1 SGDLS, CDR2 YYNGEE. V lost 0 bases, J lost 5 bases, and 11 bases lay in between. CDR3: CASSVGQGVETQYF. Here the CDR3 DNA reads TGTGCCAGCAGCGTAGGGCAGGGAGTGGAGACCCAGTACTTC.

The rearrangement links TRBV19 to TRBJ2-3; possibly TRBD1 for D (5 bases). The V end lost 5 bases, the J end lost 8 bases, and 14 bases lay between the germline ends. The CDR3 totals 13 residues. CDR1 is LNHDA and CDR2 is SQIVND in the germline V gene (reference sequence). CDR3: CASSDRQPGTQYF. The CDR3 DNA is TGTGCCAGTAGTGATCGACAGCCAGGTACGCAGTATTTT.

This chain connects TRBV11-3 to TRBJ2-3; 11 bases are shared with TRBD2. Trimming cost V 3 bases and J 9 bases; bases outside gene matches: 11. The germline CDR1 and CDR2 sequences are SGHNT and YENEEA. The CDR3 spans 16 residues. CDR3 region: CASSFDLAGGGLTQYF. The CDR3, as DNA: TGTGCCAGCAGCTTCGATCTAGCGGGGGGCGGTTTAACGCAGTATTTT.

The chain's CDR3 is CASSTRDSFFYEQYF. The CDR3 bases are TGTGCCAGTAGTACCCGGGACAGCTTTTTCTACGAGCAGTACTTC. The chain combines TRBV19 with TRBJ2-7; 7 bases fit TRBD1. J gave up 3 bases and V 4 bases, and 9 bases lay outside the gene matches. The CDR3 is 15 amino acids. The germline gives CDR1 LNHDA, CDR2 SQIVND (reference sequence).

This clone was picked up a small number of times. The chain links TRBV7-9 to TRBJ2-5; 7 nucleotides agree with TRBD2. Germline CDR1 SEHNR, CDR2 FQNEAQ (reference sequence). This CDR3 has 13 residues. The DNA of the CDR3 is TGTGCAGGCTCGGGGACTAACCAAGAGACCCAGTACTTC. It encodes CAGSGTNQETQYF.

This chain joins TRBV5-4 and TRBJ1-1; D call uncertain. The CDR3 length is 14 residues. V dropped 5 bases and J dropped 0 bases, with 11 bases sitting between them. Germline loops: CDR1 SGHNT, CDR2 YYREEE (reference sequence). CDR3 bases: TGTGCCAGCAGGCAAGGGAGCATGAACACTGAAGCTTTCTTT. Translation gives CASRQGSMNTEAFF.

The chain uses TRBV5-1 and TRBJ1-2, with TRBD1 matching 7 bases. V lost 5 bases, J lost 4 bases, and 8 bases stayed unmatched. The V gene's germline CDR1 is SGHRS and CDR2 YFSETQ. The CDR3 has 14 amino acids. Here the CDR3 DNA reads TGCGCCAGCAGTCCACTGACAGGGATCTATGGCTACACCTTC. The encoded protein is CASSPLTGIYGYTF.

This rearrangement joins TRBV19 to TRBJ1-5; 7 positions agree with TRBD1. CDR1 and CDR2 from the germline V gene are LNHDA and SQIVND (reference sequence). The V and J ends lost 6 bases and 3 bases, in that order; junction bases with no gene match: 5. The CDR3 spans 14 residues. As DNA, the CDR3 is TGTGCCAGTAGCCTGGACAGGTTCAATCAGCCCCAGCATTTT. Translation: CASSLDRFNQPQHF.

The chain links TRBV5-1 to TRBJ2-1, with TRBD1 as a possible D gene (5 bases). Trimming took 2 bases from V and 9 from J, leaving 12 bases between them. Germline CDR1 SGHRS, CDR2 YFSETQ. This CDR3 has 13 amino acids. The DNA of the CDR3 is TGCGCCAGCAGCTTCCTGAGAACAGGTGAGCAGTTCTTC. Its translation is CASSFLRTGEQFF. Variable domain in full (rest from reference TRBV5-1 and TRBJ2-1): KAGVTQTPRYLIKTRGQQVTLSCSPISGHRSVSWYQQTPGQGLQFLFEYFSETQRNKGNFPGRFSGRQFSNSRSEMNVSTLELGDSALYLCASSFLRTGEQFFGPGTRLTVL.

The CDR3 DNA reads as TGTGCCAGCAGCTTAGGAGCAGGGAGTAATCAGCCCCAGCATTTT. Its protein product is CASSLGAGSNQPQHF. This chain joins TRBV7-9 and TRBJ1-5; TRBD1 is a possible D gene (5 bases). Germline assignment: CDR1 SEHNR and CDR2 FQNEAQ (reference sequence). Trimming removed 1 base at V and 4 bases at J, with 11 bases between. The CDR3 covers 15 residues.

This chain joins TRBV7-9 and TRBJ2-7; a weak D match, TRBD1 (7 bases). The V gene lost 1 base and the J gene lost 8 bases, with 12 bases spanning the gap. The CDR3 is 13 amino acids. CDR1 and CDR2 (germline): SEHNR, FQNEAQ (reference sequence). The CDR3 bases are TGTGCCAGCAGCTTAGATCAGGGGGGCAAGCAGTACTTC. Its protein is CASSLDQGGKQYF. Filled out from reference TRBV7-9 and TRBJ2-7, the complete variable domain reads DTGVSQNPRHKITKRGQNVTFRCDPISEHNRLYWYRQTLGQGPEFLTYFQNEAQLEKSRLLSDRFSAERPKGSFSTLEIQRTEQGDSAMYLCASSLDQGGKQYFGPGTRLTVT.

This clone appeared a few times. The rearrangement links TRBV19 to TRBJ1-1; D is perhaps TRBD1 (5 bases). Germline CDR1 reads LNHDA; CDR2 reads SQIVND (reference sequence). The CDR3 totals 14 residues. With 7 bases removed from V and 1 base from J, the gap between germline ends came to 13 bases. CDR3 region: CASNPTAWNTEAFF. The CDR3 bases are TGTGCCAGTAACCCGACAGCCTGGAACACTGAAGCTTTCTTT.

The chain employs TRBV2 and TRBJ2-1; tentatively, D is TRBD2 (6 bases). Trimming pared 1 base from V and 7 bases from J, leaving 11 bases between. Looked up from germline, CDR1 is SNHLY and CDR2 is FYNNEI. This CDR3 region has 14 residues. The chain's CDR3 is CASSEVRAGNEQFF. The CDR3 DNA follows: TGTGCCAGCAGTGAAGTCAGGGCGGGAAATGAGCAGTTCTTC.

The V and J genes are TRBV14 and TRBJ2-5; 10 bases map to TRBD1. The ends lost 4 bases at V and 4 bases at J; junction bases unmatched: 9. Germline-derived CDR1 and CDR2 are SGHDN and FVKESK. The CDR3 contains 16 residues. The CDR3 DNA is TGTGCCAGCAGCCGATTCCGGACAGGGGGAGTAGAGACCCAGTACTTC. Protein product: CASSRFRTGGVETQYF.